These T cell receptor beta chains were read from a single sample in a study of human T cells and chemical hapten exposure. Using its own MiXCR run on the RACE reads, TCRdb lists one record per CDR3 protein. The sample contains some 74,000 distinct CDR3 sequences, approximately 12% of which appear only once. This specimen was whole blood, taken in connection with sensitization to the hapten diphenylcyclopropenone (DPC). These TCRs come from a woman between 50 and 59 years old with alopecia areata. Some clones in this sample may be carry-over from other donors' samples. CDR3s include the opening cysteine and the closing phenylalanine or tryptophan.

V,J,CDR3
TRBV5-6,TRBJ1-1,CASTIQGVMNTEAFF
TRBV29-1,TRBJ2-5,CSVAAQETQYF
TRBV11-2,TRBJ1-6,CASSLVPRGNSPLHF
TRBV12-3/TRBV12-4,TRBJ2-3,CASSFGVDTQYF
TRBV11-2,TRBJ2-3,CASSLAAGPTDTQYF
TRBV28,TRBJ2-7,CASSQLASVSYEQYF
TRBV15,TRBJ2-5,CATSPSQARSETQYF
TRBV7-9,TRBJ2-7,CASSFASGSIRGEQYF
TRBV20-1,TRBJ2-1,CSARLRGGTDKIKYNEQFF
TRBV5-1,TRBJ1-2,CASSLATDRGEYGYTF
TRBV20-1,TRBJ2-3,CSAKERPGTDTQYF